This T cell receptor (beta chain) emerged from a study of blood T cell repertoires in COVID-19. Trimming at V came to 3 bases and at J to 4 bases, leaving 5 bases not matched to a gene. CDR3 size: 14 residues. Germline V gene lookup returns CDR1 SGHTA and CDR2 FQGNSA. Clones were sequenced by immunoSEQ multiplex PCR, and TCRdb holds only the in-frame ones, with some missing. The sample shows 75,000 to 100,000 clones, around 87% of them seen only once. This clonotype was obtained from a human donor with acute or convalescent COVID-19. The donor label of this sample is uncertain. The chain employs TRBV7-2 and TRBJ1-1; TRBD1 agrees at 7 bases. Sequencing input: peripheral blood. CDR3 in DNA: TGTGCCAGCAGCTTCCGGACAGGTAGCACTGAAGCTTTCTTT. This gives the protein CASSFRTGSTEAFF.